A single sample gave rise to the 22 T cell receptor beta chains below, sequenced in a study of blood T cells in healthy people across ages. It was with a sample-barcoded 5' primer and a J-beta primer mix that a second PCR of roughly 6 to 11 cycles was run. TCRdb itself ran the 5' RACE reads through MiXCR, one entry per CDR3 protein. The sample has approximately 800,000 distinct CDR3 sequences, 56% seen once. The material sequenced was blood. The receptor set was obtained from a man aged 40-55 years in good health.

The genes are TRBV29-1 and TRBJ2-5, with 7 bases fitting TRBD1. Germline CDR1 SQVTM, CDR2 ANQGSEA. After removal of 4 bases from V and 7 bases from J, the junction contained 15 bases not matched to a gene. The CDR3 is 15 amino acids. DNA for the CDR3: TGCAGCGTTGGGGGAACGGGACAGCAGCAATGGACCCAGTACTTC. It yields the protein CSVGGTGQQQWTQYF.

The chain links TRBV11-2 to TRBJ2-7; 7 positions match TRBD1. The CDR3 covers 16 residues. V dropped 5 bases and J dropped 5; count of bases not matched to a gene: 15. The germline gives CDR1 SGHAT, CDR2 FQNNGV. CDR3 amino acids: CASSRVQGMMVDEQYF. The CDR3 nucleotides are TGTGCCAGCAGCAGAGTACAGGGGATGATGGTTGACGAGCAGTACTTC.

The gene calls are TRBV2 and TRBJ2-6, with a tentative D call TRBD1 (6 bases). V lost 11 bases and J lost 0, with 20 bases in between. The CDR3 is 17 amino acids. Germline V gives CDR1 SNHLY, CDR2 FYNNEI. CDR3 DNA: TGTGCCCTCAGGGGCAGACTACGGAGCTCTGGGGCCAACGTCCTGACTTTC. It encodes CALRGRLRSSGANVLTF. The variable domain in full, with the rest retrieved from reference TRBV2 and TRBJ2-6, is EPEVTQTPSHQVTQMGQEVILRCVPISNHLYFYWYRQILGQKVEFLVSFYNNEISEKSEIFDDQFSVERPDGSNFTLKIRSTKLEDSAMYFCALRGRLRSSGANVLTFGAGSRLTVL.

As to this clonotype: Sequence at one end of the junction differs from germline and may be a read error. The chain uses TRBV7-9 and TRBJ2-5; D perhaps matches TRBD2 (6 bases). The CDR3 loop spans 17 amino acids. The germline V gene has CDR1 SEHNR and CDR2 FQNEAQ (reference sequence). The CDR3 protein is CASSLAMTDGSQETQYF. Here the CDR3 DNA reads TGTGCCAGCAGCCTAGCGATGACAGACGGATCCCAAGAGACCCAGTACTTC.

In regard to this clonotype: A clone one base away is much larger, so this may be a read error. The gene calls are TRBV28 and TRBJ1-2; D uncertain. Deletions cut 8 bases from V and 4 bases from J, with 11 bases between. This CDR3 has 12 residues. Germline values: CDR1 MDHEN, CDR2 SYDVKM. DNA for the CDR3: TGTGCCAGCCTCCTAACCGGCTATGGCTACACCTTC. Amino acids: CASLLTGYGYTF.

This clonotype appeared a few times. The chain joins TRBV25-1 to TRBJ2-1; 8 bases match TRBD1. The assigned J gene may be wrong: the sequence end matches TRBJ2-7 better. Germline V CDR1 and CDR2: MGHDK, SYGVNS. The CDR3 loop spans 15 amino acids. CDR3 coding DNA: TGTGCCAGCAGTCTAGGACAGGGCGCCTACAATGAGCAGTACTTC. Protein: CASSLGQGAYNEQYF.

The chain links TRBV28 to TRBJ2-1; 14 bases match TRBD2. The CDR3 covers 17 residues. The trim removed 4 bases at V and 15 bases at J, leaving 17 bases unmatched. CDR1 is MDHEN, CDR2 SYDVKM, per germline. The CDR3 loop reads CASSSRLAGGPLPLGFF. The CDR3 DNA reads TGTGCCAGCAGTTCTCGACTAGCGGGAGGGCCCCTCCCCCTTGGGTTCTTC. Looking up the rest from reference TRBV28 and TRBJ2-1 gives the full variable domain: DVKVTQSSRYLVKRTGEKVFLECVQDMDHENMFWYRQDPGLGLRLIYFSYDVKMKEKGDIPEGYSVSREKKERFSLILESASTNQTSMYLCASSSRLAGGPLPLGFFGPGTRLTVL.

About this clonotype itself: At one boundary the junction diverges from the germline segment, which might be a read error. The gene calls are TRBV20-1 and TRBJ1-1; D is undetermined. From germline, CDR1 is DFQATT and CDR2 SNEGSKA (reference sequence). This CDR3 has 14 residues. CDR3 sequence (DNA): TGCAGTGCTGGAGACCGAAGTGGTGGAAATCTCGCTTTCTTT. This codes for CSAGDRSGGNLAFF.

This clonotype showed up just once. The chain carries TRBV10-3 and TRBJ1-2, with D possibly TRBD1 on 6 matching bases. Germline CDR1 is ENHRY and CDR2 is SYGVKD. The CDR3 extends over 15 amino acids. The V end was cut by 3 bases, the J end by 12 bases, with 23 bases between. CDR3 nucleotides: TGTGCCATCAGTGACCATGACGGGGGGCTTATAAAGGACACCTTC. It codes for CAISDHDGGLIKDTF.

The gene calls are TRBV20-1 and TRBJ2-2; a possible D gene is TRBD2 (5 bases). Germline V CDR1 and CDR2: DFQATT, SNEGSKA (reference sequence). V shed 0 bases and J shed 9 bases, with 14 bases lying between them. The CDR3 has 14 residues. The CDR3 nucleotides are TGCAGTGCTAGAGATAAGAGGGCTAGCCGGGAGCTGTTTTTT. This codes for CSARDKRASRELFF.

V is TRBV28 and J is TRBJ1-1; 8 bases map to TRBD1. V was clipped by 7 bases and J by 5 bases; unmatched bases: 9. The CDR3 runs to 14 residues. Looked up from germline, CDR1 is MDHEN and CDR2 is SYDVKM. The CDR3 loop reads CASNRQGSRTEAFF. DNA for the CDR3: TGTGCCAGCAACCGACAGGGGTCGAGGACTGAAGCTTTCTTT.

This chain joins TRBV15 and TRBJ2-5; 11 nucleotides agree with TRBD1. V lost 1 base, J lost 3 bases, and 4 bases stayed unmatched. CDR1 is LNHNV and CDR2 is YYDKDF in the germline V gene (reference sequence). The CDR3 contains 16 residues. The CDR3: CATSRVRTGGEETQYF. The CDR3, as DNA: TGTGCCACCAGCAGAGTGCGGACAGGGGGCGAAGAGACCCAGTACTTC.

This clonotype was observed once. V and J are TRBV29-1 and TRBJ1-5, with D perhaps TRBD1 (5 bases). The CDR3 spans 14 residues. Trimming removed 6 bases at V and 1 base at J, with 13 bases between. From germline, CDR1 is SQVTM and CDR2 ANQGSEA. The CDR3 DNA reads TGCAGCGTCGTTATCCAGGGCAGCAATCAGCCCCAGCATTTT. Amino acid sequence: CSVVIQGSNQPQHF.

This sequence joins TRBV29-1 and TRBJ2-7; D may match TRBD1 or TRBD2 (6 bases each). CDR3 length: 12 residues. The germline gives CDR1 SQVTM, CDR2 ANQGSEA. The V end was cut by 4 bases, the J end by 7 bases, with 14 bases between. The CDR3 nucleotides read TGCAGCGTTGTCTGGGGGGCGAAAGAGCAGTACTTC. It is translated as CSVVWGAKEQYF.

This clonotype was detected only a few times. The rearrangement joins TRBV7-2 to TRBJ2-1; possibly TRBD1 for D (5 bases). CDR1 is SGHTA and CDR2 is FQGNSA in the germline V gene. Trimming shortened V by 5 bases and J by 5 bases, and 7 bases separated the two germline ends. The CDR3 is 12 amino acids. The chain's CDR3 is CASSDSNNEQFF. The CDR3, as DNA: TGTGCCAGCAGCGACAGTAACAATGAGCAGTTCTTC.

The CDR3 spells CASSFLVLAPYDEQYF. The CDR3 DNA reads as TGTGCCAGCAGCTTCCTAGTGTTAGCCCCCTACGATGAGCAGTACTTC. This chain uses TRBV11-1 with TRBJ2-5; D remains ambiguous. The CDR3 extends over 16 amino acids. The germline gives CDR1 SGHAT, CDR2 FQDESV (reference sequence). The V gene lost 3 bases and the J gene lost 11 bases, with 25 bases spanning the gap.

This sequence joins TRBV12-3 or TRBV12-4 and TRBJ2-3; 10 bases match TRBD2. The CDR3 sequence is 17 residues long. V gave up 0 bases and J gave up 5 bases; unmatched junction bases: 8. As DNA, the CDR3 is TGTGCCAGCAGTTTAGCGCAGCCGGGACTAGCGAAAGATACGCAGTATTTT. Protein sequence: CASSLAQPGLAKDTQYF.

The chain couples TRBV28 to TRBJ2-1, with 7 bases matching TRBD2. The CDR3 spans 14 residues. Germline V gene data show CDR1 as MDHEN and CDR2 as SYDVKM. J was trimmed by 5 bases and V by 4 bases; bases with no gene match: 5. The CDR3 DNA is TGTGCCAGCAGTTGGGAGGGGAGGGACAATGAGCAGTTCTTC. This codes for CASSWEGRDNEQFF. The full variable domain, in which reference TRBV28 and TRBJ2-1 provide the parts outside the CDR3, is DVKVTQSSRYLVKRTGEKVFLECVQDMDHENMFWYRQDPGLGLRLIYFSYDVKMKEKGDIPEGYSVSREKKERFSLILESASTNQTSMYLCASSWEGRDNEQFFGPGTRLTVL.

In nucleotides, the CDR3 is TGCAGTGCTAGATCTTACGGGACAGGATTCTACCGTAACTATGGCTACACCTTC. It yields the protein CSARSYGTGFYRNYGYTF. The gene calls are TRBV20-1 and TRBJ1-2; 8 positions match TRBD1. The V gene's germline CDR1 is DFQATT and CDR2 SNEGSKA (reference sequence). V was pared by 2 bases and J by 1 base, with 15 bases of the junction left unmatched. This CDR3 has 18 residues.

This clonotype was observed a few times. The chain is built from TRBV27 and TRBJ1-5; 10 bases are a match to TRBD1. Germline V lookup: CDR1 MNHEY, CDR2 SMNVEV (reference sequence). CDR3 length: 15 amino acids. The V segment lost 6 bases and the J segment 3 bases; nucleotides outside the gene matches: 5. The CDR3 is CASSPTGGLNQPQHF. In DNA, the CDR3 is TGTGCCAGCAGCCCGACAGGGGGCCTCAATCAGCCCCAGCATTTT.

The V and J genes are TRBV28 and TRBJ2-7; D is possibly TRBD2 (6 bases). CDR3 length equals 16 residues. With 6 bases removed from V and 2 bases from J, the gap between germline ends came to 20 bases. Germline CDR1 reads MDHEN; CDR2 reads SYDVKM. The CDR3 coding sequence is TGTGCCAGCAGCCACCCCTTGGGGGGAACCACCTACGAGCAGTACTTC. Encoded protein: CASSHPLGGTTYEQYF.

V gene TRBV6-2 or TRBV6-3 combines with J gene TRBJ2-3; D possibly matches TRBD1 or TRBD2 (5 bases each). The CDR3 loop spans 15 amino acids. Germline CDR1 is MNHEY and CDR2 is SVGEGT. V lost 6 bases, J lost 8 bases, and 21 bases lay in between. Here the CDR3 DNA reads TGTGCCAGCAGGCTCCTCGGGGCGCGCGCCAGTACGCAGTATTTT. Translating it yields CASRLLGARASTQYF.